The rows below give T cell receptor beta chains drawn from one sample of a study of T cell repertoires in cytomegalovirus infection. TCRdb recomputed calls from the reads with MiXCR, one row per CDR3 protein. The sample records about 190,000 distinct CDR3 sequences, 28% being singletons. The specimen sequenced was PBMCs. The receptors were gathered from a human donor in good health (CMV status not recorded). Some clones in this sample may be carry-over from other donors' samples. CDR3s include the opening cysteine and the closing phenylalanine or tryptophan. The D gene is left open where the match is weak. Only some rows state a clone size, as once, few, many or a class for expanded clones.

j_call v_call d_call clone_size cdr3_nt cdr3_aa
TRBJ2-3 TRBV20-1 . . TGCAGTGCTAGAGATCTGAGGGATACGCAGTATTTT CSARDLRDTQYF
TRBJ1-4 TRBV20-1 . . TGCAGTGCTCTACCCGTCGAGGACCCAGCAACTAATGAAAAACTGTTTTTT CSALPVEDPATNEKLFF
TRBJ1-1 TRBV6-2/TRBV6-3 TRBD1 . TGTGCCAGCTGTGAGGACAGGGACACTGAAGCTTTCTTT CASCEDRDTEAFF
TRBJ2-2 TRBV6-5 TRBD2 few TGTGCCAGCACTATCATGACTAGCGGTAACACCGGGGAGCTGTTTTTT CASTIMTSGNTGELFF
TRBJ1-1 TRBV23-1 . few TGCGCCAGCAGGGCAAGGGGGATACTCGGCACTGAAGCTTTCTTT CASRARGILGTEAFF
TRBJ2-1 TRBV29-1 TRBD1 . TGCAGCGTCAGGGGGGGACAGGGGAATGAGCAGTTCTTC CSVRGGQGNEQFF
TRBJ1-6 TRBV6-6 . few TGTGCCAGCAGTTCCCCACCGGGACAATTAAATTCACCCCTCCACTTT CASSSPPGQLNSPLHF
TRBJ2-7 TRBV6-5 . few TGTGCCAGCAGTTACTCGAGTCGTTTGGCGGGGAGCTCCTACGAGCAGTACTTC CASSYSSRLAGSSYEQYF
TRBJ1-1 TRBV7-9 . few TGTGCCAGCAGCCTCCTCGGTGAAGCTTTCTTT CASSLLGEAFF
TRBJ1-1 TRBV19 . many TGTGCCAGTAGTATACGGGTTAACACTGAAGCTTTCTTT CASSIRVNTEAFF
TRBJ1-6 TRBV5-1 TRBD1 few TGCGCCAGCAGCCCTGGACAGGCAGGTTCACCCCTCCACTTT CASSPGQAGSPLHF
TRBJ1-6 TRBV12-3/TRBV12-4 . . TGTGCCAGCAGTTCCGCCGATCAGAGCTCCTATAATTCACCCCTCCACTTT CASSSADQSSYNSPLHF
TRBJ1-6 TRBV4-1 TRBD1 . TGCGCCAGCAGCCACCCGGACAGGCTGGAATCACCCCTCCACTTT CASSHPDRLESPLHF
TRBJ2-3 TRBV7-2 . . TGTGCCAGCAAAACGGGTCCGGATACGCAGTATTTT CASKTGPDTQYF
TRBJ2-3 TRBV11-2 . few TGTGCCAGCAGCCTTGGGGAGAAGGGGGGTTCAGATACGCAGTATTTT CASSLGEKGGSDTQYF
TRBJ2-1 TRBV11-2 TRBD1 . TGTGCCAGCAGCTTGGGACAGGCTCCACGGGATGAGGAGTTCTTC CASSLGQAPRDEEFF
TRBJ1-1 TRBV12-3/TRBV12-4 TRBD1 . TGTGCCAGCAGTTTCCAGGGGGGGGACACTGAAGCTTTCTTT CASSFQGGDTEAFF
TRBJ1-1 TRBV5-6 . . TGTGCCTCCGGAGGGGGACGGCCCCCGGGGAGAGCTTTCTTT CASGGGRPPGRAFF
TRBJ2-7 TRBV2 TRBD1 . TGTGCCAGGGGACAGGGCCTCTACGAGCAGTACTTC CARGQGLYEQYF
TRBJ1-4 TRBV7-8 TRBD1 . TGTGCCAGCAGCCGTCGGGACAGTCTTGAGGAACTGTTTTTT CASSRRDSLEELFF
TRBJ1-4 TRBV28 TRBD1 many TGTGCCAGCCTGACAGGGGGCGATGAAAAACTGTTTTTT CASLTGGDEKLFF
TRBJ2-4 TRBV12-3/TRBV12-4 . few TGTGCCAGCAGTCTAGGACTCCTAGCCAAAAACATTCAGTACTTC CASSLGLLAKNIQYF
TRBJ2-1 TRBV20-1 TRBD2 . TGCAGTGCGGGCGGTAGCGGGGGACAGTTCTTC CSAGGSGGQFF
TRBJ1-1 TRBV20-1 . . TGCAGTGCTAGGGACAAGAACACTGAAGCTTTCTTT CSARDKNTEAFF
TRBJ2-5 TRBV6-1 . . TGTGCCAGCAGGGGGACTTTCCAAGAGACCCAGTACTTC CASRGTFQETQYF
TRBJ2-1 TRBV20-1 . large TGCAGTGCTTCGGATTCCTCGAGCTCCTACAATGAGCAGTTCTTC CSASDSSSSYNEQFF
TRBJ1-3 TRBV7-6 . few TGTGCCAGCAGCTTATGGTCACGGATCTCTGGAAACACCATATATTTT CASSLWSRISGNTIYF
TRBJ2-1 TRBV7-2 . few TGTGCCAGCAGCTTAGCTCCGGGGGAAAACAATGAGCAGTTCTTC CASSLAPGENNEQFF
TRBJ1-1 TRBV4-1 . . TGTGCCAGCAGCCAAGATAGGGGAGAAACCCCGCAGGGGATAAACACTGAAGCTTTCTTT CASSQDRGETPQGINTEAFF
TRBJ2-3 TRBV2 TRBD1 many TGTGCCAGCAGGGAAGACAGGGAAGATACGCAGTATTTT CASREDREDTQYF
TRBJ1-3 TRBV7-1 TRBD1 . TGTGCCAGCAGCCGGGACAGCTCCGGGGACACCATATATTTT CASSRDSSGDTIYF